A single sample gave rise to the 20 T cell receptor beta chains below, sequenced in a study of PD-L1 blockade in urothelial cancer. Noted time point: peripheral blood 6 weeks after treatment start. Assay: immunoSEQ multiplex PCR; the TCRdb copy retains only in-frame clones and omits some. The sample has about 120,000 clones, around 89% seen once; the top ten hold more than 1.5%. Sequenced here: PBMCs, sampled around atezolizumab (anti-PD-L1) treatment. These receptors originate from a man in his sixties with urothelial cancer.

The chain couples TRBV6-5 to TRBJ1-1; 7 nucleotides agree with TRBD1. CDR1 is MNHEY and CDR2 is SVGAGI in the germline V gene. The V segment lost 7 bases and the J segment 4 bases; nucleotides outside the gene matches: 12. CDR3 length equals 15 residues. CDR3 bases: TGTGCCAGCAACCAAGACAGGGCGTTCGGCACTGAAGCTTTCTTT. Translation gives CASNQDRAFGTEAFF.

This clone was counted once. The V gene is TRBV7-9, the J gene TRBJ2-7; 9 nucleotides match TRBD2. The CDR3 extends over 14 amino acids. Losses at the gene ends were 4 bases for V and 3 bases for J; bases not matched to a gene: 4. Germline values: CDR1 SEHNR, CDR2 FQNEAQ (reference sequence). The CDR3 sequence: CASSSSGIFYEQYF. The CDR3 DNA sequence: TGTGCCAGCAGCTCTAGCGGGATCTTCTACGAGCAGTACTTC. Full variable domain (missing parts from reference TRBV7-9 and TRBJ2-7): DTGVSQNPRHKITKRGQNVTFRCDPISEHNRLYWYRQTLGQGPEFLTYFQNEAQLEKSRLLSDRFSAERPKGSFSTLEIQRTEQGDSAMYLCASSSSGIFYEQYFGPGTRLTVT.

This chain links TRBV9 with TRBJ1-2, with TRBD1 as a possible D gene (5 bases). Trimming took off 3 bases at V and 3 bases at J, with 15 bases between the two ends. The CDR3 covers 15 residues. CDR1 SGDLS and CDR2 YYNGEE come from the germline V gene. The CDR3 region is CASSAGPVRDYGYTF. In DNA, the CDR3 is TGTGCCAGCAGCGCTGGCCCGGTCAGGGACTATGGCTACACCTTC.

The chain is built from TRBV29-1 and TRBJ2-1; TRBD2 matches at 10 bases. Germline trimming cut 7 bases from V and 10 bases from J; bases unmatched to any gene: 13. The CDR3 is made up of 14 amino acids. Germline V gene sequence: CDR1 SQVTM, CDR2 ANQGSEA. The chain's CDR3 is CSAIRGSGRAEQFF. The CDR3 DNA reads as TGCAGCGCCATCCGGGGGAGCGGGAGGGCCGAGCAGTTCTTC.

The V call is TRBV6-5, the J call TRBJ2-7; TRBD2 might be the D (6 bases). Per germline, CDR1 MNHEY and CDR2 SVGAGI. The CDR3 length is 16 residues. Trimming pared 0 bases from V and 0 bases from J, leaving 12 bases between. The CDR3 nucleotides read TGTGCCAGCAGTTACTCGACAGCCGGGAGCTCCTACGAGCAGTACTTC. Amino acid sequence: CASSYSTAGSSYEQYF.

The chain recombines TRBV5-1 with TRBJ1-1, with D hard to call. V was pared by 7 bases and J by 3 bases, with 16 bases between. The CDR3 contains 14 residues. From germline, CDR1 is SGHRS and CDR2 YFSETQ. CDR3 bases: TGCGCCAGCGCCCTTTCGGGGTGGGACACTGAAGCTTTCTTT. Translated, it gives CASALSGWDTEAFF.

V gene TRBV2 combines with J gene TRBJ1-2; 11 bases match TRBD1. V lost 3 bases and J lost 4; bases outside the gene matches: 7. Germline V gene lookup returns CDR1 SNHLY and CDR2 FYNNEI. The CDR3 covers 16 residues. The CDR3 DNA sequence: TGTGCCAGCAGTGACTCGGGACAGGGGGTTTTCTATGGCTACACCTTC. Its protein is CASSDSGQGVFYGYTF.

The chain joins TRBV20-1 to TRBJ2-5; D unclear. Trimming shortened V by 0 bases and J by 13 bases, and 9 bases separated the two germline ends. CDR1 and CDR2 (germline): DFQATT, SNEGSKA (reference sequence). CDR3 size: 10 residues. CDR3 in amino acids: CSARELPGYF. The CDR3 DNA follows: TGCAGTGCTAGAGAACTTCCCGGGTACTTC.

This clone was found once. The chain combines TRBV5-4 with TRBJ1-3; no clear D. The ends were cut back, 2 bases at V and 0 bases at J, with 12 bases in the middle. Germline V gene data show CDR1 as SGHNT and CDR2 as YYREEE (reference sequence). There are 16 residues in the CDR3. The CDR3, as DNA: TGTGCCAGCAGCTTAACAAACAGTTTCTCTGGAAACACCATATATTTT. It codes for CASSLTNSFSGNTIYF.

This clone has more than one count but fewer than ten. The genes are TRBV5-8 and TRBJ2-7, with TRBD1 matching over 8 bases. CDR1 and CDR2 from the germline V gene are SGHTS and YDEGEE. The J segment lost 3 bases and the V segment lost 3 bases, leaving 5 bases of the junction unmatched. This CDR3 comprises 14 residues. CDR3 loop: CASSSPGGYYEQYF. For the CDR3, the DNA is TGTGCCAGCAGCTCCCCAGGGGGCTACTACGAGCAGTACTTC.

This chain joins TRBV11-3 and TRBJ2-7; tentative D call: TRBD1 (5 bases). V was shortened by 6 bases and J by 0 bases, with 9 bases between the two germline ends. Germline CDR1 and CDR2: SGHNT and YENEEA. The CDR3 is made up of 13 amino acids. CDR3 sequence reads: CASSDRTSYEQYF. For the CDR3, the DNA is TGTGCCAGCAGTGACAGAACCTCCTACGAGCAGTACTTC.

The chain is built from TRBV6-1 and TRBJ1-6; D uncertain. The germline gives CDR1 MNHNS, CDR2 SASEGT. The germline V and J ends were trimmed by 3 bases and 6 bases, with 15 bases remaining between them. This CDR3 region has 16 residues. The CDR3 DNA follows: TGTGCCAGCAGTGAGCCTCTCAGGTTGGGTAATTCACCCCTCCACTTT. This codes for CASSEPLRLGNSPLHF.

This chain joins TRBV19 and TRBJ2-3, with D unresolved. Trimming took off 3 bases at V and 7 bases at J, with 5 bases between the two ends. This CDR3 spans 11 amino acids. The germline V gene has CDR1 LNHDA and CDR2 SQIVND (reference sequence). The CDR3 sequence: CASSMRNTQYF. In DNA form, the CDR3 reads TGTGCCAGTAGTATGAGGAATACGCAGTATTTT.

The chain combines TRBV28 with TRBJ1-2; D perhaps matches TRBD1 (6 bases). Trimming removed 10 bases at V and 3 bases at J, with 15 bases between. There are 13 residues in the CDR3. From germline, CDR1 is MDHEN and CDR2 SYDVKM. As DNA, the CDR3 is TGTGCCATCCAGAGGGGGTTGGACTATGGCTACACCTTC. This translates into CAIQRGLDYGYTF.

This chain uses TRBV6-6 with TRBJ1-3; 7 bases fit TRBD1. Germline V gives CDR1 MNHNY, CDR2 SVGAGI (reference sequence). The CDR3 runs to 13 residues. Trimming removed 11 bases from V and 4 bases from J; junction bases left unmatched: 8. The CDR3 sequence is CAAQDRNGNTIYF. The DNA for the CDR3 is TGTGCCGCTCAGGACAGGAACGGAAACACCATATATTTT.

This clone was detected only a few times. V is TRBV6-5 and J is TRBJ2-7, with D tentatively TRBD1 (6 bases). Germline lookup yields CDR1 MNHEY and CDR2 SVGAGI. The CDR3 has 13 residues. V gave up 11 bases and J gave up 0 bases, with 14 bases separating them. The CDR3, as DNA: TGTGCCGCTGGATTGGGGGCCTCCTACGAGCAGTACTTC. This gives the protein CAAGLGASYEQYF.

The chain is built from TRBV5-1 and TRBJ2-2, with 7 nucleotides matching TRBD1. The CDR3 totals 15 residues. Trimming removed 0 bases from V and 5 bases from J; junction bases left unmatched: 4. Germline V CDR1 and CDR2: SGHRS, YFSETQ. The CDR3 nucleotides are TGCGCCAGCAGCTTGGGGCAGGGGGAAACCGGGGAGCTGTTTTTT. The encoded protein is CASSLGQGETGELFF.

The J gene is TRBJ1-1, the V gene TRBV11-3; D remains ambiguous. Germline assignment: CDR1 SGHNT and CDR2 YENEEA. There are 12 residues in the CDR3. V was pared by 1 base and J by 10 bases, with 10 bases between. CDR3 residues: CASSLGGRRAFF. CDR3 nucleotides: TGTGCCAGCAGCTTAGGAGGGAGGAGAGCTTTCTTT.

This clone has a handful of counts. The genes are TRBV14 and TRBJ1-2; possibly TRBD1 for D (5 bases). The CDR3 is 14 amino acids. The germline V gene encodes CDR1 SGHDN and CDR2 FVKESK. V was pared by 3 bases and J by 4 bases, with 12 bases between. Here the CDR3 DNA reads TGTGCCAGCAGCCATAGGCAGGGTCCCTATGGCTACACCTTC. This codes for CASSHRQGPYGYTF.

This clone was recorded only once. The rearrangement uses TRBV28 and TRBJ2-2; 8 bases line up with TRBD2. With 11 bases clipped from V and 2 bases from J, the junction kept 7 bases outside the gene matches. This CDR3 is built from 14 residues. Germline CDR1 is MDHEN and CDR2 is SYDVKM. This chain's CDR3 is CAAQRESNTGELFF. The CDR3 DNA reads as TGTGCCGCCCAGCGGGAGTCAAACACCGGGGAGCTGTTTTTT.